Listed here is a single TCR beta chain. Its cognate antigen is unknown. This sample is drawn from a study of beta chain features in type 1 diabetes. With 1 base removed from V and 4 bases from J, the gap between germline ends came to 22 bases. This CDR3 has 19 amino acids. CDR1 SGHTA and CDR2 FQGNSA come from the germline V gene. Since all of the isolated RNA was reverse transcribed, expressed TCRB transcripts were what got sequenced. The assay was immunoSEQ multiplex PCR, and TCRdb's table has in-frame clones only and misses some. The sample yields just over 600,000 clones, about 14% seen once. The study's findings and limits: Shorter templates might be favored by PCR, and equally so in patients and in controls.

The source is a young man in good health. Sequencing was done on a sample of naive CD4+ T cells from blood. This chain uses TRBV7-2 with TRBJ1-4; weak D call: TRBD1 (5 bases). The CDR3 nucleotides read TGTGCCAGCAGCTTAGATGAGGGGACGCTGCAAACTCTTAATGAAAAACTGTTTTTT. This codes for CASSLDEGTLQTLNEKLFF.